Sequencing of this TCR beta chain was carried out in a study of CD8+CD57+ T cells in acquired aplastic anemia. Sequenced patients had shown CD8+CD57+ cell expansion by flow cytometry. For CDR3 and TCR beta VDJ profiling, genomic DNA was the template used. TCRdb passed the reads through MiXCR, listing each CDR3 protein once. The sample yields 150,000 or so distinct CDR3 sequences, about half seen once. With 7 bases removed from V and 2 bases from J, the gap between germline ends came to 22 bases. This CDR3 comprises 17 residues. Sequencing was done on a sample of sorted CD4+, CD8+, or CD8+CD57+ T cells (not recorded which) from PBMCs. This receptor was obtained from a human donor with aplastic anemia. V gene TRBV12-3 or TRBV12-4 combines with J gene TRBJ2-3; D possibly uses TRBD1 or TRBD2 (9 bases each). The CDR3 region has the DNA TGTGCCAGCAAATCTAGCGGGACAGGGAGCGCCACAGATACGCAGTATTTT. It is translated as CASKSSGTGSATDTQYF.